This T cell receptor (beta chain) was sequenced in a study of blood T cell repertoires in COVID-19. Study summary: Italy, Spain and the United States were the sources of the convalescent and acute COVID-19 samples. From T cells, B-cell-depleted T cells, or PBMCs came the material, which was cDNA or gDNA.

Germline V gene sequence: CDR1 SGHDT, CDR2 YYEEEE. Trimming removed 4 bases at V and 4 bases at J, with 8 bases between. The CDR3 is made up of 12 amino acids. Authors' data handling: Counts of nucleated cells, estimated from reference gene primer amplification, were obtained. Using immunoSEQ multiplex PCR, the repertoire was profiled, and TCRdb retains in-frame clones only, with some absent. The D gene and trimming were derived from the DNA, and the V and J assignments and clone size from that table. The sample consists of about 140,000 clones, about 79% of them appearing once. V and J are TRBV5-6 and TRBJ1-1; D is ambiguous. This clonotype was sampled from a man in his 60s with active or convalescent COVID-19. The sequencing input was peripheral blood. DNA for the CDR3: TGTGCCAGCAGCAACGGGGTCACTGAAGCTTTCTTT. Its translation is CASSNGVTEAFF.